This T cell receptor beta chain came from a study of metastatic and nonmetastatic thyroid tumors. Study-wide context: Where malignant and benign thyroid patients were concerned, repertoires were compared across blood and tumor or nodule tissue.

Every patient was untreated before thyroid surgery. Study-wide results and limits: The reported finding was significantly higher TCR beta diversity in malignant thyroid tumors relative to benign nodules, in blood and tumor.

On this clone itself: Its antigen remains unidentified.

The length of the CDR3 is 16 residues. V was clipped by 1 base and J by 4 bases; unmatched bases: 0. The V gene's germline CDR1 is LGHNA and CDR2 YNFKEQ. Original analysis: It was from CDR3 differences across clinicopathological groups that a distant-metastasis classifier for papillary thyroid cancer was built. MiXCR re-clonotyped the PCR reads for TCRdb. The V and J calls shown here were made by TCRdb, not taken from the authors' results. The data show roughly 34,000 clones, with less than 40% seen just once and roughly 20% held by the top ten. The specimen sequenced was tumor tissue. V is TRBV4-2 and J is TRBJ2-1; 14 bases agree with TRBD2. This TCR was sampled from a female donor with papillary thyroid cancer or a benign thyroid nodule (not recorded which). Some clones in this sample may be carry-over from other donors' samples. The CDR3 is CASSQGLAGGYNEQFF. The CDR3 coding sequence is TGTGCCAGCAGCCAAGGACTAGCGGGAGGGTACAATGAGCAGTTCTTC.